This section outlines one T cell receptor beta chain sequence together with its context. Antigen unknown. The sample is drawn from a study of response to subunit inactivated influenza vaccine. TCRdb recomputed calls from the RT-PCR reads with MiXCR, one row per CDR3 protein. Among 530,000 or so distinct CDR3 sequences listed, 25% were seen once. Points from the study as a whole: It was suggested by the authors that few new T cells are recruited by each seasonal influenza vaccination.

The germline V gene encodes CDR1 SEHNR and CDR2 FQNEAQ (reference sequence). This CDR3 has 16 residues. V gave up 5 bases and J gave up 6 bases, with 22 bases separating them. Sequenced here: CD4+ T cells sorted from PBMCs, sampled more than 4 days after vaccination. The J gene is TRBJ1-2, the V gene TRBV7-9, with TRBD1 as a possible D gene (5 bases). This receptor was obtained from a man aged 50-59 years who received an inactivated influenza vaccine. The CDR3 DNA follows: TGTGCCAGCAGCCTCCTAATTTGGGGCAGTTCGCATGGCTACACCTTC. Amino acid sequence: CASSLLIWGSSHGYTF.